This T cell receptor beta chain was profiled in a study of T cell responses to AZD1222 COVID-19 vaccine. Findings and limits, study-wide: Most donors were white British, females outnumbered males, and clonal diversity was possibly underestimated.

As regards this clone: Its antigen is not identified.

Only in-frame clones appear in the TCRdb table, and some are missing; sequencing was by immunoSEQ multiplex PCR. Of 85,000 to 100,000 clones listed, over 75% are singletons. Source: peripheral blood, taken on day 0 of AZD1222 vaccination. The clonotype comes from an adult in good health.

The CDR3 loop reads CASSSIGGSNTGELFF. The CDR3 DNA reads as TGTGCCAGCAGCTCCATAGGCGGGTCGAACACCGGGGAGCTGTTTTTT. The chain recombines TRBV7-3 with TRBJ2-2, with D maybe TRBD2 (5 bases). Germline V CDR1 and CDR2: SGHTA, FQGTGA. This CDR3 has 16 amino acids. V lost 4 bases, J lost 0 bases, and 12 bases lay in between. Combining the CDR3 with reference TRBV7-3 and TRBJ2-2 gives the whole variable domain GAGVSQTPSNKVTEKGKYVELRCDPISGHTALYWYRQSLGQGPEFLIYFQGTGAADDSGLPNDRFFAVRPEGSVSTLKIQRTERGDSAVYLCASSSIGGSNTGELFFGEGSRLTVL.